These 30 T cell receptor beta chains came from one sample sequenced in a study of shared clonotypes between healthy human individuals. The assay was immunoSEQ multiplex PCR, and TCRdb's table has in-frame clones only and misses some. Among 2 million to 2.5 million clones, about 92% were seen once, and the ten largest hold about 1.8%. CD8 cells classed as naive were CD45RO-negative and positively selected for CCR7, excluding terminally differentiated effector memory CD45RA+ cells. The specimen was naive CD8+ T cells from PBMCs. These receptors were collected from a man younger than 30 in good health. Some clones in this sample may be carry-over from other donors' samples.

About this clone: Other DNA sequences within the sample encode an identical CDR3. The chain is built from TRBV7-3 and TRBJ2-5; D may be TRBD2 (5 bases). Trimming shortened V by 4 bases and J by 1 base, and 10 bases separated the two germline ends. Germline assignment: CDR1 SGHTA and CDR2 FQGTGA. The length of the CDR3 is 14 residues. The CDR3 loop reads CASSSTGGQETQYF. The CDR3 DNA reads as TGTGCCAGCAGCTCCACCGGAGGCCAAGAGACCCAGTACTTC.

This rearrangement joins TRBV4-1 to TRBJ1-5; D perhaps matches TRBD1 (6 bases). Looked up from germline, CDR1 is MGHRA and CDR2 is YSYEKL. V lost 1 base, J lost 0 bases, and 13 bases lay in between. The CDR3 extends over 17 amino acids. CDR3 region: CASSQGGQIHSNQPQHF. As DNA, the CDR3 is TGCGCCAGCAGCCAAGGGGGGCAGATACATAGCAATCAGCCCCAGCATTTT.

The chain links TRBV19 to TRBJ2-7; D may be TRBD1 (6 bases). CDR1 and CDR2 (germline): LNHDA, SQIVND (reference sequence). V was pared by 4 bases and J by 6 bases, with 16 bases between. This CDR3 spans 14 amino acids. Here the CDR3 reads CASSTHRDTLEQYF. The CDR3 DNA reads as TGTGCCAGTAGTACTCACCGGGACACCCTCGAGCAGTACTTC.

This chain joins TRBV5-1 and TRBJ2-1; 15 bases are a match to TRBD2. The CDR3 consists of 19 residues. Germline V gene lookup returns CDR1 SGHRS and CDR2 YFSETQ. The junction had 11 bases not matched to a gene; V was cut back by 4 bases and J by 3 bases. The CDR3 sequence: CASSRMPGTSGRNYNEQFF. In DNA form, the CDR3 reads TGCGCCAGCAGCAGAATGCCCGGGACTAGCGGGAGGAACTACAATGAGCAGTTCTTC.

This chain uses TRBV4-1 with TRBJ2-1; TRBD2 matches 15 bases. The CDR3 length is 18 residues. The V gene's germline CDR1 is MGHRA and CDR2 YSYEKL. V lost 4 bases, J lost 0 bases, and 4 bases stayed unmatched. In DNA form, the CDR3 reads TGCGCCAGCAGCCCTGGACTAGCGGGAGGGAGCTCCTACAATGAGCAGTTCTTC. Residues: CASSPGLAGGSSYNEQFF.

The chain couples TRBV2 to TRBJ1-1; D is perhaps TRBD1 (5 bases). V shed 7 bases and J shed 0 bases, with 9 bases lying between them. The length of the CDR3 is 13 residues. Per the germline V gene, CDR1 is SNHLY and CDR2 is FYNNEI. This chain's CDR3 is CASNNRMNTEAFF. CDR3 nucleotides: TGTGCCAGCAATAACAGGATGAACACTGAAGCTTTCTTT.

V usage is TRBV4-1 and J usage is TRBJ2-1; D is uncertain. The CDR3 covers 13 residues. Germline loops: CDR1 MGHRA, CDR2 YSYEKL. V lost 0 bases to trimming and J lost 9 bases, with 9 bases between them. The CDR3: CASSQDPESEQFF. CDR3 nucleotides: TGCGCCAGCAGCCAAGATCCAGAGAGTGAGCAGTTCTTC.

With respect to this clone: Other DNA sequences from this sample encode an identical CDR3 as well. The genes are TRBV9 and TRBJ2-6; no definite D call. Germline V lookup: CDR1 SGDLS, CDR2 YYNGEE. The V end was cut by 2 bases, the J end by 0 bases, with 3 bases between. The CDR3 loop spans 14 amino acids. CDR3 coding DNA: TGTGCCAGCAGCGTCGGCTCTGGGGCCAACGTCCTGACTTTC. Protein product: CASSVGSGANVLTF.

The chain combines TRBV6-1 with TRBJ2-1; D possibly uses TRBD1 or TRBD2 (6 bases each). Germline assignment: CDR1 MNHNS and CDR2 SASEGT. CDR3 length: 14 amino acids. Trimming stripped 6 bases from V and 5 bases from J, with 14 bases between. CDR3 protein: CASREGQPDNEQFF. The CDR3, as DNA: TGTGCCAGCAGGGAGGGACAACCAGACAATGAGCAGTTCTTC.

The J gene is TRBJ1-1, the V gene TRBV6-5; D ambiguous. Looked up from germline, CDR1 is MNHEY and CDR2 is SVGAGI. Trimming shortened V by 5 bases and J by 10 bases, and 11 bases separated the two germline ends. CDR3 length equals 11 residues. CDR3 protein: CASSESEGAFF. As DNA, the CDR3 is TGTGCCAGCAGTGAATCGGAGGGAGCTTTCTTT.

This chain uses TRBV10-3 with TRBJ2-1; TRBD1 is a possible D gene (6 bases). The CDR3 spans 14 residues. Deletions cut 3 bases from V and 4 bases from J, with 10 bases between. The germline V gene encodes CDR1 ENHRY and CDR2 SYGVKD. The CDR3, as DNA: TGTGCCATCAGTGACGGGACAAGATACAATGAGCAGTTCTTC. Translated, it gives CAISDGTRYNEQFF.

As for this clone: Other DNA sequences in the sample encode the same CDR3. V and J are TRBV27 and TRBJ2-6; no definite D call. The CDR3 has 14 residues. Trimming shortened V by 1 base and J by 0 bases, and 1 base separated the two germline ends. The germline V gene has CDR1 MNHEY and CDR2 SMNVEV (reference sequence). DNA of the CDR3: TGTGCCAGCAGTTTATACTCTGGGGCCAACGTCCTGACTTTC. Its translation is CASSLYSGANVLTF.

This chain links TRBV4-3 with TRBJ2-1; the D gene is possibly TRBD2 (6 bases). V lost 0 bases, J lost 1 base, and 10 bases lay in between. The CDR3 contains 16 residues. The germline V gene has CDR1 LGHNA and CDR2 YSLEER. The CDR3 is CASSQEPSASYNEQFF. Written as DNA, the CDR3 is TGCGCCAGCAGCCAAGAGCCTAGCGCTTCCTACAATGAGCAGTTCTTC.

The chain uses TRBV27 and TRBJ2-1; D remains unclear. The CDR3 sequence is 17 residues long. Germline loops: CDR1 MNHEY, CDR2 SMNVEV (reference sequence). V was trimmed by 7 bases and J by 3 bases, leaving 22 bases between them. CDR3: CASTLSGGGANYNEQFF. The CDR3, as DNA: TGTGCCAGCACTCTCTCCGGTGGCGGAGCCAACTACAATGAGCAGTTCTTC.

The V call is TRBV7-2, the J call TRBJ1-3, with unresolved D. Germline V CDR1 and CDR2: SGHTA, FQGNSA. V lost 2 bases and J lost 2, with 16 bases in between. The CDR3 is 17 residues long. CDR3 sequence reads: CASSLFLSAEPGNTIYF. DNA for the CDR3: TGTGCCAGCAGCTTATTCTTGTCAGCAGAGCCTGGAAACACCATATATTTT.

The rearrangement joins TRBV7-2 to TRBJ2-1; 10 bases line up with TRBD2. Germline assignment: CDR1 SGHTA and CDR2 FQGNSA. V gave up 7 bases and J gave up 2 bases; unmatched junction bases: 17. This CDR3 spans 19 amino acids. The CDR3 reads CASTSIGGASGSTYNEQFF. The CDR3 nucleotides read TGTGCCAGCACTTCAATTGGGGGGGCTAGCGGGAGTACCTACAATGAGCAGTTCTTC.

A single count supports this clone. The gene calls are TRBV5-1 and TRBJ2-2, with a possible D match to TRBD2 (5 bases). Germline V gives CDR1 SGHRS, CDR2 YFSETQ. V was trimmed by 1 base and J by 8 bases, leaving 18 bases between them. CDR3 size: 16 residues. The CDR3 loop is CASSLPMISDMGELFF. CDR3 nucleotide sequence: TGCGCCAGCAGCTTGCCGATGATTAGCGACATGGGGGAGCTGTTTTTT.

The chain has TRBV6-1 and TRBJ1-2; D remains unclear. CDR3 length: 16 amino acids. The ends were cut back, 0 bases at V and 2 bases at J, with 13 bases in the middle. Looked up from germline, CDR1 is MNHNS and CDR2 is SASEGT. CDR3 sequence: CASSEAGFEVNYGYTF. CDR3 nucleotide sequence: TGTGCCAGCAGTGAAGCCGGGTTCGAGGTGAACTATGGCTACACCTTC.

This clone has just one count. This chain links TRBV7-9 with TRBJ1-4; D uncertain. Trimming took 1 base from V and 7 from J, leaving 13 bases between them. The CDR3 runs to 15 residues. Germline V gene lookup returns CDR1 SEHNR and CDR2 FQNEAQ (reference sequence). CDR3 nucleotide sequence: TGTGCCAGCAGCTTAGTTGGCACAACTCTTGAAAAACTGTTTTTT. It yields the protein CASSLVGTTLEKLFF. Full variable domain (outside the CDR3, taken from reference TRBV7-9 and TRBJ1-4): DTGVSQNPRHKITKRGQNVTFRCDPISEHNRLYWYRQTLGQGPEFLTYFQNEAQLEKSRLLSDRFSAERPKGSFSTLEIQRTEQGDSAMYLCASSLVGTTLEKLFFGSGTQLSVL.

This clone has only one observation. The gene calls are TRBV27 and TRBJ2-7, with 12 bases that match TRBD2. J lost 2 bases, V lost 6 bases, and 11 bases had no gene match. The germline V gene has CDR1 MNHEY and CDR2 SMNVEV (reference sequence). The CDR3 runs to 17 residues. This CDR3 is CASSPGVGTSGPYEQYF. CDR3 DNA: TGTGCCAGCAGCCCAGGGGTAGGGACTAGCGGGCCCTACGAGCAGTACTTC.

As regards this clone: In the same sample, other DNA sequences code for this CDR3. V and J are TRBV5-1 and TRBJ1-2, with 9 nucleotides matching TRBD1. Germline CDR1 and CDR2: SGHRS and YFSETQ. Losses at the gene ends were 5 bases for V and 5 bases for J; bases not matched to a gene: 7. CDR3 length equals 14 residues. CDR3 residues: CASSSPGQGYGYTF. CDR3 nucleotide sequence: TGCGCCAGCAGTTCACCGGGACAGGGATATGGCTACACCTTC. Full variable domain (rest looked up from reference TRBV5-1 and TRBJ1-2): KAGVTQTPRYLIKTRGQQVTLSCSPISGHRSVSWYQQTPGQGLQFLFEYFSETQRNKGNFPGRFSGRQFSNSRSEMNVSTLELGDSALYLCASSSPGQGYGYTFGSGTRLTVV.

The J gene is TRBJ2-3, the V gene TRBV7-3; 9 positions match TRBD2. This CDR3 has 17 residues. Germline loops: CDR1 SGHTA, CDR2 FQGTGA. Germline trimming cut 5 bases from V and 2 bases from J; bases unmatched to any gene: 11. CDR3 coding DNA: TGTGCCAGCAGCGCCCATTTGGGCGGGAGGGTCACAGATACGCAGTATTTT. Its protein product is CASSAHLGGRVTDTQYF.

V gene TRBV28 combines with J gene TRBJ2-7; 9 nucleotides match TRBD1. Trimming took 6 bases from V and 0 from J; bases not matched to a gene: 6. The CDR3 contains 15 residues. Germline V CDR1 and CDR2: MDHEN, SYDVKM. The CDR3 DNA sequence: TGTGCCAGCAGGGGACAGGGATTCCCCTCCTACGAGCAGTACTTC. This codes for CASRGQGFPSYEQYF.

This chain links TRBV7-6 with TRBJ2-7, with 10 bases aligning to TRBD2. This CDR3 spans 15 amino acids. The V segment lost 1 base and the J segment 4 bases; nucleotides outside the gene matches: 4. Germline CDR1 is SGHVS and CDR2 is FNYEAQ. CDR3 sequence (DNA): TGTGCCAGCAGCTTAGGGACTAGCGGCTATTACGAGCAGTACTTC. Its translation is CASSLGTSGYYEQYF.

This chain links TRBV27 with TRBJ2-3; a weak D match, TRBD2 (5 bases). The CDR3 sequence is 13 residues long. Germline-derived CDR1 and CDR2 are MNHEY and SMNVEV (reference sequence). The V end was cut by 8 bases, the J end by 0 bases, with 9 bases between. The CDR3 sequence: CASVAMSTDTQYF. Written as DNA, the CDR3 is TGTGCCAGCGTAGCGATGAGCACAGATACGCAGTATTTT.

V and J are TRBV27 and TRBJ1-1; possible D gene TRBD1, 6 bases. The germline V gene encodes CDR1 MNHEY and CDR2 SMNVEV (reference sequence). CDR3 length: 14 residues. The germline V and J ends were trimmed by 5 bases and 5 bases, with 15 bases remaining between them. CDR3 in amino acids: CASSRLGQPTEAFF. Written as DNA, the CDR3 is TGTGCCAGCAGTCGCCTCGGACAGCCAACTGAAGCTTTCTTT.

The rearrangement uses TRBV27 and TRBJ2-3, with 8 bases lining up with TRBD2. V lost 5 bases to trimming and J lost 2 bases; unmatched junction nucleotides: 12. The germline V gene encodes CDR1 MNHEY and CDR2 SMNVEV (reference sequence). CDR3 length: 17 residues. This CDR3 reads CASSQPAGVINTDTQYF. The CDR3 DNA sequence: TGTGCCAGCAGTCAGCCAGCGGGAGTAATCAACACAGATACGCAGTATTTT.

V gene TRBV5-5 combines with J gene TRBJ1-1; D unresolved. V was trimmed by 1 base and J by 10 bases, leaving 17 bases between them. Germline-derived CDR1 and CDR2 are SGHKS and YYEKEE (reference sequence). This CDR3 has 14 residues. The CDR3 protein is CASSLFRLDPGAFF. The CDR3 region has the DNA TGTGCCAGCAGCTTGTTTCGTTTGGACCCCGGAGCTTTCTTT.

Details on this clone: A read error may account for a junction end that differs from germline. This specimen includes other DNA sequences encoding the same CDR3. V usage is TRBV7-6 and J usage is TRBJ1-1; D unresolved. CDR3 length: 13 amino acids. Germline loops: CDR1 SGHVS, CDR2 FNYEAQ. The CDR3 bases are TGTGCCAGCAGCCCCAGTAAGCGGACTGAAGCCTTCTTT. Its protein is CASSPSKRTEAFF.

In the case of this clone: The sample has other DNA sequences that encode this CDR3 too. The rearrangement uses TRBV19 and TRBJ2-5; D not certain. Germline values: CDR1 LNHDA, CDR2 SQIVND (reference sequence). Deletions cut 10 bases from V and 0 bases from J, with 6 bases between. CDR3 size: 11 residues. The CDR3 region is CATRNQETQYF. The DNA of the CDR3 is TGTGCCACCCGGAACCAAGAGACCCAGTACTTC.